The 8 T cell receptor beta chains below were found in one sample sequenced in a study of liver allograft versus peripheral blood T cells. Turning to the study itself: The authors compared T cell receptor repertoires in transplanted livers with those in the peripheral blood of recipients.

MiXCR, applied by TCRdb to the reads, yields one record per CDR3 protein. This table holds around 12,000 distinct CDR3 sequences, 15% to 20% found once. The source is a human patient who had a liver transplant. Some T cells here may be from the graft donor.

This chain uses TRBV12-3 or TRBV12-4 with TRBJ1-5; no clear D gene. V lost 7 bases, J lost 3 bases, and 10 bases lay in between. The CDR3 runs 13 residues. CDR3 residues: CASTPYPNQPQHF. The CDR3 DNA sequence: TGTGCCAGCACTCCGTACCCCAATCAGCCCCAGCATTTT.

The chain has TRBV7-9 and TRBJ2-1; unclear D gene. The V end lost 7 bases, the J end lost 7 bases, and 17 bases lay between the germline ends. Looked up from germline, CDR1 is SEHNR and CDR2 is FQNEAQ (reference sequence). This CDR3 has 14 residues. The CDR3 coding sequence is TGTGCCAGCACCGCCGTGAGGATTGGGAATGAGCAGTTCTTC. This sequence encodes CASTAVRIGNEQFF. Combining the CDR3 with reference TRBV7-9 and TRBJ2-1 gives the whole variable domain DTGVSQNPRHKITKRGQNVTFRCDPISEHNRLYWYRQTLGQGPEFLTYFQNEAQLEKSRLLSDRFSAERPKGSFSTLEIQRTEQGDSAMYLCASTAVRIGNEQFFGPGTRLTVL.

In its sample, this clonotype was seen many times. The chain is built from TRBV5-6 and TRBJ1-6; D is uncertain. The CDR3 totals 12 residues. The V end lost 4 bases, the J end lost 6 bases, and 5 bases lay between the germline ends. CDR1 is SGHDT and CDR2 is YYEEEE in the germline V gene. CDR3 protein: CASSPGNSPLHF. The CDR3 bases are TGTGCCAGCAGCCCGGGTAATTCACCCCTCCACTTT.

This clonotype is labeled medium-sized. The V and J genes are TRBV7-2 and TRBJ1-2; D is perhaps TRBD1 (5 bases). Trimming pared 4 bases from V and 4 bases from J, leaving 16 bases between. Germline values: CDR1 SGHTA, CDR2 FQGNSA. The CDR3 consists of 15 residues. The CDR3 reads CASSSFSTGTYGYTF. The CDR3 nucleotides are TGTGCCAGCAGCTCTTTTTCGACGGGGACCTATGGCTACACCTTC.

This clonotype ranks as medium-sized (0.01 to 0.1%). This chain connects TRBV6-5 to TRBJ2-1; D is possibly TRBD1 or TRBD2 (5 bases each). CDR1 is MNHEY, CDR2 SVGAGI, per germline. The CDR3 contains 17 residues. V lost 6 bases and J lost 0, with 18 bases in between. The CDR3 loop is CASRHRDGLRSYNEQFF. The CDR3 nucleotides read TGTGCCAGCAGACACCGGGACGGACTGCGCTCCTACAATGAGCAGTTCTTC.

A few counts support this clonotype. J is TRBJ1-1 and V is TRBV5-5; weak D call: TRBD1 (6 bases). CDR1 is SGHKS and CDR2 is YYEKEE in the germline V gene (reference sequence). The V end was cut by 4 bases, the J end by 4 bases, with 20 bases between. The length of the CDR3 is 16 residues. CDR3 in amino acids: CASSPGVRGAGTEAFF. As DNA, the CDR3 is TGTGCCAGCAGCCCGGGGGTGCGGGGGGCCGGCACTGAAGCTTTCTTT.

This clonotype occurred many times. The V and J genes are TRBV15 and TRBJ1-4; perhaps TRBD1 as D (6 bases). The CDR3 sequence is 13 residues long. From germline, CDR1 is LNHNV and CDR2 YYDKDF (reference sequence). Trimming pared 3 bases from V and 4 bases from J, leaving 6 bases between. CDR3 sequence reads: CATSRDSNEKLFF. CDR3 DNA sequence: TGTGCCACCAGCAGGGACAGTAATGAAAAACTGTTTTTT.

By share, this clonotype ranks as medium-sized. The chain joins TRBV6-1 to TRBJ2-7, with 12 bases identical to TRBD2. This CDR3 contains 15 residues. The V gene end was trimmed by 6 bases and the J gene end by 0 bases; junction bases not matched to a gene: 3. Germline V gene data show CDR1 as MNHNS and CDR2 as SASEGT. CDR3 protein: CASSPGLAGSYEQYF. In DNA form, the CDR3 reads TGTGCCAGCAGCCCGGGACTAGCGGGCTCCTACGAGCAGTACTTC.